This passage covers 20 T cell receptor beta chains from one sample sequenced in a study of cytomegalovirus exposure and HLA in healthy donors. The PCR contained 60 Vbeta and 13 Jbeta primers. Data came from immunoSEQ multiplex PCR; TCRdb stores just in-frame clones and leaves some out. This listing includes some 55,000 clones. Sample: PBMCs. Receptor source: a woman in her forties in good health and CMV-seronegative.

The CDR3: CASSVGILSNQPQHF. CDR3 nucleotides: TGTGCCAGCAGTGTTGGTATACTTAGCAATCAGCCCCAGCATTTT. This chain uses TRBV6-1 with TRBJ1-5; D unclear. Trimming removed 4 bases at V and 0 bases at J, with 10 bases between. The CDR3 contains 15 residues. CDR1 is MNHNS, CDR2 SASEGT, per germline.

This chain joins TRBV6-5 and TRBJ2-3, with D possibly matching TRBD2 (6 bases). Trimming cost V 7 bases and J 5 bases, with 13 bases left between them. The CDR3 sequence is 13 residues long. Per germline, CDR1 MNHEY and CDR2 SVGAGI. This CDR3 reads CASNVPGVDTQYF. The CDR3 DNA reads TGTGCCAGCAACGTTCCGGGGGTAGATACGCAGTATTTT.

This rearrangement joins TRBV30 to TRBJ1-1; possibly TRBD1 for D (5 bases). The germline V gene encodes CDR1 GTSNPN and CDR2 SVGIG (reference sequence). This CDR3 contains 14 residues. Trimming stripped 0 bases from V and 3 bases from J, with 11 bases between. CDR3 amino acids: CAWSVRGGDTEAFF. For the CDR3, the DNA is TGTGCCTGGAGTGTACGTGGGGGGGACACTGAAGCTTTCTTT. Supplemented by reference TRBV30 and TRBJ1-1, the full variable domain reads SQTIHQWPATLVQPVGSPLSLECTVEGTSNPNLYWYRQAAGRGLQLLFYSVGIGQISSEVPQNLSASRPQDRQFILSSKKLLLSDSGFYLCAWSVRGGDTEAFFGQGTRLTVV.

The V and J genes are TRBV11-3 and TRBJ1-1; 7 nucleotides match TRBD1. CDR1 and CDR2 (germline): SGHNT, YENEEA. This CDR3 is 14 amino acids long. V shed 1 base and J 4 bases; nucleotides not matched to a gene: 3. The CDR3, as DNA: TGTGCCAGCAGCTTAGCCCCAGGGGGCACTGAAGCTTTCTTT. Translating gives CASSLAPGGTEAFF.

V usage is TRBV9 and J usage is TRBJ2-1, with D perhaps matching TRBD2 (6 bases). Germline assignment: CDR1 SGDLS and CDR2 YYNGEE. There are 17 residues in the CDR3. The germline V and J ends were trimmed by 0 bases and 7 bases, with 20 bases remaining between them. The CDR3 reads CASSVGDSGVFGNEQFF. CDR3 DNA: TGTGCCAGCAGCGTAGGGGATAGCGGAGTCTTCGGGAATGAGCAGTTCTTC.

V and J are TRBV19 and TRBJ2-3; the match to TRBD2 covers 11 bases. Germline values: CDR1 LNHDA, CDR2 SQIVND (reference sequence). The J segment lost 3 bases and the V segment lost 5 bases, leaving 7 bases of the junction unmatched. The CDR3 extends over 16 amino acids. The chain's CDR3 is CASSVLAGGLTDTQYF. The DNA for the CDR3 is TGTGCCAGTAGTGTCCTAGCGGGGGGTTTGACAGATACGCAGTATTTT. The variable domain in full, with the rest retrieved from reference TRBV19 and TRBJ2-3, is DGGITQSPKYLFRKEGQNVTLSCEQNLNHDAMYWYRQDPGQGLRLIYYSQIVNDFQKGDIAEGYSVSREKKESFPLTVTSAQKNPTAFYLCASSVLAGGLTDTQYFGPGTRLTVL.

V is TRBV7-6 and J is TRBJ2-5, with TRBD2 matching 11 bases. This CDR3 contains 15 residues. Germline-derived CDR1 and CDR2 are SGHVS and FNYEAQ. V lost 5 bases, J lost 2 bases, and 4 bases stayed unmatched. CDR3 sequence (DNA): TGTGCCAGCAGCACCGGGACTAGCGGTCAAGAGACCCAGTACTTC. This encodes CASSTGTSGQETQYF.

This rearrangement joins TRBV7-2 to TRBJ2-5; perhaps TRBD1 as D (6 bases). Deletions cut 5 bases from V and 3 bases from J, with 13 bases between. Germline V lookup: CDR1 SGHTA, CDR2 FQGNSA. The CDR3 is made up of 14 amino acids. The CDR3 nucleotides are TGTGCCAGCAGCCCCCAGGGGCCTAAAGAGACCCAGTACTTC. It is translated as CASSPQGPKETQYF.

The chain carries TRBV4-2 and TRBJ2-5; TRBD2 matches at 14 bases. CDR3 length: 17 residues. V was pared by 2 bases and J by 7 bases, with 9 bases of the junction left unmatched. The germline V gene has CDR1 LGHNA and CDR2 YNFKEQ. In DNA, the CDR3 is TGTGCCAGCAGCCAAACCCTTGGACTAGCGGGGGGCAGGACCCAGTACTTC. Protein: CASSQTLGLAGGRTQYF.

The chain couples TRBV6-6 to TRBJ1-2; TRBD1 matches at 9 bases. Germline V CDR1 and CDR2: MNHNY, SVGAGI (reference sequence). The CDR3 has 13 amino acids. V was pared by 6 bases and J by 6 bases, with 5 bases of the junction left unmatched. CDR3 amino acids: CASSRDRDDGYTF. The CDR3 DNA reads as TGTGCCAGCAGCAGGGACAGGGATGATGGCTACACCTTC.

The chain combines TRBV11-2 with TRBJ2-7; 7 nucleotides line up with TRBD1. The CDR3 has 15 amino acids. The germline CDR1 and CDR2 sequences are SGHAT and FQNNGV. Germline trimming cut 4 bases from V and 3 bases from J; bases unmatched to any gene: 9. CDR3 region: CASSSRTGGGYEQYF. The CDR3 bases are TGTGCCAGCAGCTCCCGGACAGGTGGGGGCTACGAGCAGTACTTC.

The chain employs TRBV2 and TRBJ2-7, with TRBD1 as a possible D gene (6 bases). This CDR3 is 14 amino acids long. Germline CDR1 is SNHLY and CDR2 is FYNNEI. The V gene lost 6 bases and the J gene lost 3 bases, with 15 bases spanning the gap. For the CDR3, the DNA is TGTGCCAGCAGGGAAAGACAGGTCAACTACGAGCAGTACTTC. This sequence encodes CASRERQVNYEQYF.

The gene calls are TRBV29-1 and TRBJ1-1; D is perhaps TRBD1 (5 bases). The V end lost 5 bases, the J end lost 5 bases, and 18 bases lay between the germline ends. The CDR3 totals 14 residues. Germline V gene sequence: CDR1 SQVTM, CDR2 ANQGSEA. The DNA of the CDR3 is TGCAGCGTTCAGAAGGGGTTAGGCGCAACTGAAGCTTTCTTT. As protein: CSVQKGLGATEAFF.

Here the CDR3 reads CASSQGMPRGVQETQYF. As DNA, the CDR3 is TGCGCCAGCAGCCAAGGCATGCCTAGAGGTGTTCAAGAGACCCAGTACTTC. V and J are TRBV4-1 and TRBJ2-5; D gene uncertain. The ends were cut back, 1 base at V and 2 bases at J, with 17 bases in the middle. This CDR3 contains 17 residues. The germline V gene encodes CDR1 MGHRA and CDR2 YSYEKL.

The genes are TRBV28 and TRBJ1-6; D is unresolved. The germline V and J ends were trimmed by 4 bases and 7 bases, with 14 bases remaining between them. This CDR3 has 15 residues. Germline values: CDR1 MDHEN, CDR2 SYDVKM. The CDR3 sequence is CASSSGGRRNSPLHF. CDR3 DNA: TGTGCCAGCAGTTCGGGAGGACGGAGGAATTCACCCCTCCACTTT.

J is TRBJ1-6 and V is TRBV5-6; 8 bases map to TRBD1. The V and J ends lost 4 bases and 7 bases, in that order; junction bases with no gene match: 7. There are 15 residues in the CDR3. Germline V CDR1 and CDR2: SGHDT, YYEEEE. The CDR3 sequence: CASSPTTGGNSPLHF. As DNA, the CDR3 is TGTGCCAGCAGCCCTACTACAGGGGGGAATTCACCCCTCCACTTT. Full variable domain (rest looked up from reference TRBV5-6 and TRBJ1-6): DAGVTQSPTHLIKTRGQQVTLRCSPKSGHDTVSWYQQALGQGPQFIFQYYEEEERQRGNFPDRFSGHQFPNYSSELNVNALLLGDSALYLCASSPTTGGNSPLHFGNGTRLTVT.

The V and J genes are TRBV18 and TRBJ1-2; D is possibly TRBD1 (5 bases). V lost 5 bases and J lost 0, with 13 bases in between. This CDR3 is built from 15 residues. CDR1 is KGHSH and CDR2 is LQKENI in the germline V gene. The CDR3 DNA follows: TGTGCCAGCTCATCCAGCGGGGGGGCTAACTATGGCTACACCTTC. Translating it yields CASSSSGGANYGYTF.

V usage is TRBV5-8 and J usage is TRBJ2-7; TRBD2 is a possible D gene (5 bases). The CDR3 contains 13 residues. Trimming left V 0 bases short and J 12 bases short, with 16 bases between. Per germline, CDR1 SGHTS and CDR2 YDEGEE. The CDR3 sequence is CASSLAFAGYRYF. DNA of the CDR3: TGTGCCAGCAGCTTGGCCTTCGCGGGTTATCGGTACTTC.

V is TRBV29-1 and J is TRBJ2-5; D is perhaps TRBD2 (5 bases). Germline assignment: CDR1 SQVTM and CDR2 ANQGSEA. The V end lost 4 bases, the J end lost 5 bases, and 11 bases lay between the germline ends. This CDR3 is built from 12 residues. CDR3 bases: TGCAGCGTTGGGGAGCTAAGGGAGACCCAGTACTTC. Amino acid sequence: CSVGELRETQYF.

The chain is built from TRBV30 and TRBJ1-2; 9 bases fit TRBD1. J gave up 8 bases and V 4 bases, and 5 bases lay outside the gene matches. Looked up from germline, CDR1 is GTSNPN and CDR2 is SVGIG (reference sequence). The CDR3 consists of 12 residues. The CDR3 DNA reads TGTGCCTGGACCACAGGGGGCGCCGGCTACACCTTC. Amino acids: CAWTTGGAGYTF.